Listed below are T cell receptor beta chains from one sample, sequenced in a study of blood T cell repertoires in COVID-19. Generated by immunoSEQ multiplex PCR, the TCRdb table keeps only in-frame clones and is missing some. The data hold about 98,000 clones, with about 84% observed a single time. The specimen was peripheral blood. The receptors stem from a woman older than 75 with acute or convalescent COVID-19. Both conserved end residues are part of each CDR3. The order of the fields is J gene, D gene, V gene, clone size, CDR3 DNA, CDR3 protein. A D gene is named only where the DNA matches it firmly. Some rows have no size entry. The others give once, few or many, or a class for an expanded clone.

TRBJ2-2 TRBD1 TRBV6-5 . TGTGCCAGCAAGGGACAGGGGGTTCACGGGGAGCTGTTTTTT CASKGQGVHGELFF
TRBJ1-3 . TRBV7-2 once TGTGCCAGCAGCCCTCGGACAGCTCACGGAAACACCATATATTTT CASSPRTAHGNTIYF
TRBJ2-1 TRBD2 TRBV9 . TGTGCCAGCAGCTTCAGCGACGGGGGGAAGGGTGAGCAGTTCTTC CASSFSDGGKGEQFF
TRBJ1-1 . TRBV19 . TGTGCCAGTAGTATAGCCGGGAGAGCTTACACTGAAGCTTTCTTT CASSIAGRAYTEAFF
TRBJ2-3 . TRBV10-1 . TGCGCCAGCAGTGGACAGGACCTCACAGATACGCAGTATTTT CASSGQDLTDTQYF
TRBJ2-2 TRBD2 TRBV4-3 . TGCGCCAGCAGCCAAGACGGGGGGGGCTGGGGCACCGGGGAGCTGTTTTTT CASSQDGGGWGTGELFF
TRBJ1-1 . TRBV4-1 . TGCGCCAGCAGCCAAGATCCCAGGGCCGTGGGTTTCTTT CASSQDPRAVGFF
TRBJ1-2 TRBD1 TRBV20-1 . TGCAGTGCTAGTCAACAGGGGGGTCCCTATGGCTACACCTTC CSASQQGGPYGYTF
TRBJ2-3 TRBD2 TRBV11-2 . TGTGCCAGCAGCTTTGGGGGGGGTAGCACAGATACGCAGTATTTT CASSFGGGSTDTQYF
TRBJ1-5 . TRBV10-3 . TGTGCCATCAGTGCAGGGGTCGGTAGCAATCAGCCCCAGCATTTT CAISAGVGSNQPQHF
TRBJ1-5 TRBD1 TRBV7-2 many TGTGCCAGCAGCTATGGGACCGGGACAGGGAAGTATGTAGATCAGCCCCAGCATTTT CASSYGTGTGKYVDQPQHF
TRBJ1-4 . TRBV24-1 . TGTGCCACCAGCGCAGGGGATGGAGCTAATGAAAAACTGTTTTTT CATSAGDGANEKLFF
TRBJ1-3 . TRBV7-9 once TGTGCCAGCACCCGGGGGAATGGAAACACCATATATTTT CASTRGNGNTIYF
TRBJ1-1 TRBD1 TRBV3-1/TRBV3-2 . TGTGCCAGCAGCCAAGCTCCAACAGGGGGCGGTGAAGCTTTCTTT CASSQAPTGGGEAFF
TRBJ2-1 TRBD2 TRBV2 once TGTGCCAGCAGTGATTTGGGAGGGGAGCAGTTCTTC CASSDLGGEQFF
TRBJ1-5 TRBD1 TRBV28 . TGTGCCAGCAGCCAGGGACAGGGAAAAAGTCAGCCCCAGCATTTT CASSQGQGKSQPQHF
TRBJ1-1 . TRBV10-3 . TGTGCCATCACGCGGGGCCCGATTACTGAAGCTTTCTTT CAITRGPITEAFF
TRBJ2-1 TRBD2 TRBV9 . TGTGCCAGCAGCGGCGGGGGGGCCGGGAATGAGCAGTTCTTC CASSGGGAGNEQFF
TRBJ2-3 TRBD1 TRBV5-1 . TGCGCCAGCAGCTTGGGCGGACAGGGTAACACAGATACGCAGTATTTT CASSLGGQGNTDTQYF
TRBJ2-7 TRBD1 TRBV4-2 . TGTGCCAGCAGCCAGTACGGACAGGGTGTTGGCGAGCAGTACTTC CASSQYGQGVGEQYF
TRBJ2-7 TRBD1 TRBV18 . TGTGCCAGCTCACCCGGGACAGGGACTTCCTACGAGCAGTACTTC CASSPGTGTSYEQYF
TRBJ1-2 . TRBV28 . TGTGCCAGCAGTACATTGGGGGAGGGTGTAAGGGTCACGCCTTATGGCTACACCTTC CASSTLGEGVRVTPYGYTF
TRBJ1-1 . TRBV6-5 . TGTGCCAGCAGTTACGGCGGACTCTTTGAAGCTTTCTTT CASSYGGLFEAFF
TRBJ1-3 TRBD1 TRBV7-2 once TGTGCCAGCAGCTTAGGCTCAGGGGGCTATGGAAACACCATATATTTT CASSLGSGGYGNTIYF
TRBJ2-3 TRBD2 TRBV27 . TGTGCCAGCAGTTTGGGCGGGGGGGGCGGAGATACGCAGTATTTT CASSLGGGGGDTQYF
TRBJ2-7 TRBD1 TRBV5-6 . TGTGCCAGCAGCAGCTCACAGGGGCCCTACGAGCAGTACTTC CASSSSQGPYEQYF
TRBJ2-1 TRBD1 TRBV5-4 . TGTGCCAGCAGCCGGACGACAGGGGGTAATGAGCAGTTCTTC CASSRTTGGNEQFF
TRBJ1-2 . TRBV5-4 . TGTGCCAGCAGCCTGATGCGGGAGGGGGGACGGGGCTACACCTTC CASSLMREGGRGYTF
TRBJ2-3 . TRBV5-6 . TGTGCCAGCAGCAGTCGACAGGCCCGTTGGATCACCAGCACAGATACGCAGTATTTT CASSSRQARWITSTDTQYF
TRBJ1-4 TRBD1 TRBV7-6 . TGTGCCAGCAGCTTCGCCCCGGGACAGGATTATGAAAAACTGTTTTTT CASSFAPGQDYEKLFF
TRBJ2-3 TRBD2 TRBV5-4 . TGTGCCAGCAGCCCCAGCCGCGGGCGGGGGGGCACAGATACGCAGTATTTT CASSPSRGRGGTDTQYF